Following are 21 T cell receptor beta chains from one sample sequenced in a study of T cells in Graves' hyperthyroidism and ophthalmopathy. TCR beta CDR3 sequences were amplified from RNA transcripts. HTBI primers were employed in a first-round RT-PCR of the TCR CDR3. TCRdb reprocessed the multiplex PCR reads via MiXCR and lists one record per CDR3 protein. Of more than 550,000 distinct CDR3 sequences in the sample, roughly 17% are singletons; the top ten hold less than 20%. The sequenced sample consisted of blood. The receptors were sampled from a man aged 50-60 years with Graves' hyperthyroidism.

Of note for this clonotype: A junction end diverges from the germline sequence, so it may reflect a read error. The chain links TRBV11-2 to TRBJ1-2, with 8 bases that match TRBD1. This CDR3 is built from 14 residues. Germline V gene sequence: CDR1 SGHAT, CDR2 FQNNGV. DNA for the CDR3: TGTGCCAGCAGCCCAGGACAGGGCGGCTCTGGCTACACTTTC. Protein product: CASSPGQGGSGYTF. Full variable domain (outside the CDR3, taken from reference TRBV11-2 and TRBJ1-2): EAGVAQSPRYKIIEKRQSVAFWCNPISGHATLYWYQQILGQGPKLLIQFQNNGVVDDSQLPKDRFSAERLKGVDSTLKIQPAKLEDSAVYLCASSPGQGGSGYTFGSGTRLTVV.

This chain connects TRBV12-3 or TRBV12-4 to TRBJ2-2, with D perhaps matching TRBD1 (5 bases). The CDR3 covers 15 residues. The germline V and J ends were trimmed by 6 bases and 7 bases, with 18 bases remaining between them. CDR3 in amino acids: CASSQPPRVDGELFF. DNA for the CDR3: TGTGCCAGCAGCCAACCCCCCAGGGTTGACGGGGAGCTGTTTTTT.

This clonotype was picked up many times. The V call is TRBV2, the J call TRBJ2-5; no reliable D call. V lost 2 bases, J lost 7 bases, and 11 bases lay in between. The CDR3 covers 13 residues. CDR1 SNHLY and CDR2 FYNNEI come from the germline V gene. CDR3 amino acids: CASSEIRERTQYF. As DNA, the CDR3 is TGTGCCAGCAGTGAAATACGCGAGCGGACCCAGTACTTC.

This clonotype occurred many times. The rearrangement links TRBV3-1 to TRBJ2-1, with TRBD1 matching over 9 bases. Per germline, CDR1 LGHDT and CDR2 YNNKEL (reference sequence). V was pared by 4 bases and J by 1 base, with 8 bases of the junction left unmatched. The CDR3 has 17 residues. DNA of the CDR3: TGTGCCAGCAGCCTCAGTGGGACAGGGTTATCCTACAATGAGCAGTTCTTC. As protein: CASSLSGTGLSYNEQFF.

The chain uses TRBV7-9 and TRBJ1-1; D is unresolved. CDR3 size: 15 residues. Trimming pared 5 bases from V and 3 bases from J, leaving 16 bases between. Per the germline V gene, CDR1 is SEHNR and CDR2 is FQNEAQ (reference sequence). Written as DNA, the CDR3 is TGTGCCAGCAGCGACCCGCGGGGAACCGACACTGAAGCTTTCTTT. This encodes CASSDPRGTDTEAFF.

The chain carries TRBV27 and TRBJ2-1, with 12 bases fitting TRBD1. The germline V gene encodes CDR1 MNHEY and CDR2 SMNVEV (reference sequence). The ends lost 0 bases at V and 10 bases at J; junction bases unmatched: 4. The CDR3 sequence is 15 residues long. CDR3 amino acids: CASSLSGTGGGEQFF. In DNA, the CDR3 is TGTGCCAGCAGTTTATCCGGGACAGGGGGCGGAGAGCAGTTCTTC.

V usage is TRBV12-3 or TRBV12-4 and J usage is TRBJ2-7, with D maybe TRBD2 (6 bases). The CDR3 covers 15 residues. V gave up 5 bases and J gave up 5 bases, with 19 bases separating them. The CDR3 loop is CASSPPGTFAHEQYF. CDR3 DNA: TGTGCCAGCAGTCCCCCCGGGACTTTCGCGCACGAGCAGTACTTC.

The chain couples TRBV5-1 to TRBJ2-7, with 11 positions matching TRBD2. V was clipped by 0 bases and J by 4 bases; unmatched bases: 9. CDR3 length equals 17 residues. CDR1 is SGHRS, CDR2 YFSETQ, per germline. CDR3 DNA sequence: TGCGCCAGCAGCTTGGCCGGGACTAGCGGAGCCCCATACGAGCAGTACTTC. As protein: CASSLAGTSGAPYEQYF.

This clonotype was detected only a few times. V gene TRBV28 combines with J gene TRBJ1-1; D perhaps matches TRBD1 (6 bases). This CDR3 region has 14 residues. V was pared by 3 bases and J by 3 bases, with 11 bases between. Germline V gene data show CDR1 as MDHEN and CDR2 as SYDVKM. The CDR3 DNA reads as TGTGCCAGCAGTTTTACAGGGAAGTACACTGAAGCTTTCTTT. Encoded protein: CASSFTGKYTEAFF.

This clonotype was detected many times. This chain links TRBV30 with TRBJ1-1; D possibly corresponds to TRBD1 (6 bases). The CDR3 is 13 amino acids. Trimming took off 3 bases at V and 4 bases at J, with 12 bases between the two ends. Germline CDR1 and CDR2: GTSNPN and SVGIG (reference sequence). In DNA form, the CDR3 reads TGTGCCTGGAGCCCTCGGGGGGCCACTGAAGCTTTCTTT. This translates into CAWSPRGATEAFF.

This clonotype has a count of ten or more. The genes are TRBV7-9 and TRBJ2-1, with 11 bases fitting TRBD1. J gave up 7 bases and V 1 base, and 3 bases lay outside the gene matches. CDR1 is SEHNR and CDR2 is FQNEAQ in the germline V gene (reference sequence). The CDR3 has 15 amino acids. In nucleotides, the CDR3 is TGTGCCAGCAGCTTAGAAGGACAGGGGGCAAATGAGCAGTTCTTC. Encoded protein: CASSLEGQGANEQFF.

This clonotype was counted at least ten times. The CDR3, as DNA: TGCAGTGCTAGCCCTGTTCAGGGTAACTATGGCTACACCTTC. It yields the protein CSASPVQGNYGYTF. The chain uses TRBV20-1 and TRBJ1-2; D is perhaps TRBD1 (5 bases). The CDR3 sequence is 14 residues long. V was cut by 3 bases and J by 1 base, with 12 bases left in between. Germline V gives CDR1 DFQATT, CDR2 SNEGSKA (reference sequence).

In its sample, this clonotype was seen a few times. The chain combines TRBV20-1 with TRBJ2-1; 14 positions agree with TRBD2. Germline V gene data show CDR1 as DFQATT and CDR2 as SNEGSKA (reference sequence). The CDR3 runs to 18 residues. V was clipped by 6 bases and J by 15 bases; unmatched bases: 25. CDR3 protein: CSAPPEAPGTSGSRGRFF. The CDR3 coding sequence is TGCAGTGCCCCCCCGGAGGCCCCCGGGACTAGCGGGAGTAGGGGCAGGTTCTTC.

The chain has TRBV19 and TRBJ1-1, with D perhaps TRBD1 (6 bases). The CDR3 spans 15 residues. V was trimmed by 5 bases and J by 6 bases, leaving 19 bases between them. Germline V CDR1 and CDR2: LNHDA, SQIVND (reference sequence). CDR3 in amino acids: CASSSLTGRGAEAFF. As DNA, the CDR3 is TGTGCCAGTAGTTCTCTGACAGGTCGGGGAGCTGAAGCTTTCTTT.

The chain couples TRBV18 to TRBJ1-4; D is uncertain. CDR1 is KGHSH and CDR2 is LQKENI in the germline V gene. V was cut by 5 bases and J by 5 bases, with 12 bases left in between. The CDR3 is 14 residues long. The CDR3 region has the DNA TGTGCCAGCTCATACCCCCAGCTAAATGAAAAACTGTTTTTT. Protein: CASSYPQLNEKLFF.

The chain links TRBV19 to TRBJ2-2; 9 bases agree with TRBD1. V lost 5 bases, J lost 3 bases, and 7 bases stayed unmatched. CDR1 is LNHDA, CDR2 SQIVND, per germline (reference sequence). The length of the CDR3 is 16 residues. CDR3 bases: TGTGCCAGTAGTCACCCGGGACAGGGATACACCGGGGAGCTGTTTTTT. Its translation: CASSHPGQGYTGELFF.

The V and J genes are TRBV19 and TRBJ1-2; no clear D gene. V was pared by 4 bases and J by 4 bases, with 13 bases between. The CDR3 covers 14 residues. The germline CDR1 and CDR2 sequences are LNHDA and SQIVND (reference sequence). The CDR3 loop is CASSTAPGIYGYTF. The CDR3 DNA reads TGTGCCAGTAGTACCGCTCCAGGCATCTATGGCTACACCTTC.

CDR3 in amino acids: CASSQDKFYSYEQYF. The CDR3 coding sequence is TGTGCCAGCAGCCAAGATAAGTTCTATTCCTACGAGCAGTACTTC. This chain links TRBV3-1 with TRBJ2-7; D gene unclear. The CDR3 runs to 15 residues. Germline V gene data show CDR1 as LGHDT and CDR2 as YNNKEL (reference sequence). V was clipped by 0 bases and J by 1 base, with 10 bases between them.

The V and J genes are TRBV4-3 and TRBJ2-5; D remains unclear. This CDR3 region has 15 residues. Germline CDR1 LGHNA, CDR2 YSLEER. Trimming took 0 bases from V and 2 from J, leaving 10 bases between them. The CDR3 loop reads CASSQDFVAQETQYF. In DNA, the CDR3 is TGCGCCAGCAGCCAAGATTTCGTTGCGCAAGAGACCCAGTACTTC.

The V call is TRBV29-1, the J call TRBJ2-7; D perhaps matches TRBD1 (6 bases). The CDR3 runs 12 residues. V was pared by 4 bases and J by 4 bases, with 11 bases between. CDR1 SQVTM and CDR2 ANQGSEA come from the germline V gene. The CDR3 region has the DNA TGCAGCGTTGTTTTGGGACAATACGAGCAGTACTTC. Translating it yields CSVVLGQYEQYF.

This clonotype showed up just a few times. The chain uses TRBV12-3 or TRBV12-4 and TRBJ1-2; TRBD1 aligns across 8 bases. The CDR3 is made up of 12 amino acids. The V and J ends lost 11 bases and 8 bases, in that order; junction bases with no gene match: 10. The CDR3, as DNA: TGTGCCGTGAGATGGACAGGGAGCGGCTACACCTTC. The encoded protein is CAVRWTGSGYTF.